This TCR beta chain came from a study of CD8 T cells in ankylosing spondylitis. Germline values: CDR1 DFQATT, CDR2 SNEGSKA (reference sequence). The CDR3 contains 16 residues. V lost 4 bases and J lost 3, with 18 bases in between. MiXCR, run by TCRdb on the 5' RACE reads, gives a single entry per CDR3 protein. The table lists 200,000 to 300,000 distinct CDR3 sequences, 20% to 30% of them singletons, with roughly 0.6% in the top ten. For this clonotype: A much larger clone differs from this one at a single base, so this may be a read error.

The sequenced sample was blood, either unsorted or a sorted T cell fraction (not recorded which). V is TRBV20-1 and J is TRBJ2-2; maybe TRBD2 (7 bases). The receptor comes from a male donor with ankylosing spondylitis or in good health (not recorded which). The CDR3 reads CSAKGGGVSDTGELFF. The CDR3 bases are TGCAGTGCTAAGGGGGGAGGGGTGAGCGACACCGGGGAGCTGTTTTTT.